This entry concerns a single T cell receptor (beta chain). The data are from a study of T cell responses to AZD1222 COVID-19 vaccine. This table comes from immunoSEQ multiplex PCR, and its TCRdb copy is limited to in-frame clones, with some not included. The profile shows 150,000 to 200,000 clones, roughly nine tenths of them singletons. The ends were cut back, 4 bases at V and 1 base at J, with 10 bases in the middle. Germline V gene data show CDR1 as SGHAT and CDR2 as FQDESV (reference sequence). The CDR3 covers 15 residues. The sample consisted of peripheral blood, taken on day 0 of AZD1222 vaccination. This clonotype was sampled from an adult in good health. The chain carries TRBV11-1 and TRBJ2-2; tentatively, D is TRBD1 (5 bases). CDR3 nucleotides: TGTGCCAGCAGCTCCCCCGACAGGAACACCGGGGAGCTGTTTTTT. It encodes CASSSPDRNTGELFF.